The 8 T cell receptor beta chains below come from one sample, sequenced in a study of T cells after yellow fever vaccination. A single record per CDR3 protein comes from TCRdb applying MiXCR to the 5' RACE reads. This table has some 350,000 distinct CDR3 sequences, about 4% appearing once. This specimen consisted of PBMCs, obtained 5 days after the yellow fever booster vaccination. The receptor source for this set is a man between 18 and 29 years old who received the YFV17D yellow fever vaccine.

This clonotype was detected a few times. The rearrangement joins TRBV27 to TRBJ2-7, with a tentative D call TRBD2 (5 bases). Per germline, CDR1 MNHEY and CDR2 SMNVEV (reference sequence). Trimming stripped 0 bases from V and 3 bases from J, with 9 bases between. This CDR3 contains 14 residues. CDR3 protein: CASSLSGIYYEQYF. The CDR3 DNA sequence: TGTGCCAGCAGTTTATCCGGGATCTACTACGAGCAGTACTTC.

This clonotype was seen more than once but under ten times. The genes are TRBV19 and TRBJ2-2, with a tentative D call TRBD1 (5 bases). Germline CDR1 is LNHDA and CDR2 is SQIVND (reference sequence). The CDR3 covers 15 residues. Trimming shortened V by 1 base and J by 4 bases, and 10 bases separated the two germline ends. The CDR3 region has the DNA TGTGCCAGTAGTATAGCGCGCAGGGCCACCGGGGAGCTGTTTTTT. It specifies CASSIARRATGELFF.

This chain links TRBV6-5 with TRBJ1-5, with D hard to call. With 0 bases removed from V and 5 bases from J, the gap between germline ends came to 5 bases. Germline V lookup: CDR1 MNHEY, CDR2 SVGAGI. The CDR3 sequence is 13 residues long. The chain's CDR3 is CASSYSRYQPQHF. CDR3 DNA: TGTGCCAGCAGTTACTCGAGGTATCAGCCCCAGCATTTT.

The chain has TRBV6-5 and TRBJ2-7, with D possibly TRBD2 on 5 matching bases. Trimming removed 6 bases from V and 2 bases from J, with 11 bases in between. The CDR3 loop spans 13 amino acids. The germline CDR1 and CDR2 sequences are MNHEY and SVGAGI. This CDR3 reads CASRLDGAYEQYF. The CDR3 DNA is TGTGCCAGCAGGCTGGACGGGGCCTACGAGCAGTACTTC.

This clonotype has more than one count but fewer than ten. The genes are TRBV4-1 and TRBJ2-4; 8 nucleotides align to TRBD2. Germline lookup yields CDR1 MGHRA and CDR2 YSYEKL. The CDR3 loop spans 18 amino acids. Trimming took 1 base from V and 2 from J; bases not matched to a gene: 10. DNA of the CDR3: TGCGCCAGCAGCCAAGGGAAAGCCGGGGGGGCAACCAAAAACATTCAGTACTTC. It encodes CASSQGKAGGATKNIQYF.

In its sample, this clonotype was seen many times. V is TRBV3-1 and J is TRBJ1-3; D is undetermined. Trimming shortened V by 2 bases and J by 2 bases, and 13 bases separated the two germline ends. The CDR3 covers 16 residues. Germline assignment: CDR1 LGHDT and CDR2 YNNKEL (reference sequence). Here the CDR3 DNA reads TGTGCCAGCAGCCAACCCCTCTTTGAGGCTGGAAACACCATATATTTT. Translation: CASSQPLFEAGNTIYF.

The V call is TRBV7-2, the J call TRBJ1-6; D ambiguous. The germline V and J ends were trimmed by 3 bases and 10 bases, with 13 bases remaining between them. In germline, CDR1 is SGHTA, CDR2 FQGNSA. This CDR3 is built from 14 residues. CDR3 protein: CASSFLDPGSPLHF. Written as DNA, the CDR3 is TGTGCCAGCAGCTTTCTCGATCCCGGATCACCCCTCCACTTT.

Ten or more counts support this clonotype. This rearrangement joins TRBV7-2 to TRBJ1-5; D might be TRBD1 (6 bases). V lost 5 bases and J lost 11, with 16 bases in between. CDR3 length: 13 amino acids. Germline loops: CDR1 SGHTA, CDR2 FQGNSA. The CDR3 spells CASSVRGDQAQHF. The CDR3 DNA follows: TGTGCCAGCAGCGTAAGGGGGGATCAAGCCCAGCATTTT.